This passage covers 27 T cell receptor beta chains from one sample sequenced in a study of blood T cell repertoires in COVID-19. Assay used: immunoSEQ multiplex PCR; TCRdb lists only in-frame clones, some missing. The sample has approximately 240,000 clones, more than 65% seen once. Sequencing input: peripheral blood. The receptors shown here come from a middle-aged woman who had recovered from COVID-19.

The CDR3 DNA reads TGTGCCAGCAGTAGCCCGGCAGGGGGCGCAGGCTACGAGCAGTACTTC. Residues: CASSSPAGGAGYEQYF. The rearrangement links TRBV6-2 or TRBV6-3 to TRBJ2-7, with TRBD1 matching 8 bases. The CDR3 is made up of 16 amino acids. V was clipped by 5 bases and J by 3 bases; unmatched bases: 12. Germline assignment: CDR1 MNHEY and CDR2 SVGEGT.

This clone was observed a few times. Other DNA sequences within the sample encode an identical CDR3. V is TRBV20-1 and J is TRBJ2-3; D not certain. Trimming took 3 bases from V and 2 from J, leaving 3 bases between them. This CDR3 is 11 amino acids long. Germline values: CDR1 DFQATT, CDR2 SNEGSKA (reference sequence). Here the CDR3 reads CSASSTDTQYF. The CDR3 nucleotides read TGCAGTGCTAGCTCCACAGATACGCAGTATTTT.

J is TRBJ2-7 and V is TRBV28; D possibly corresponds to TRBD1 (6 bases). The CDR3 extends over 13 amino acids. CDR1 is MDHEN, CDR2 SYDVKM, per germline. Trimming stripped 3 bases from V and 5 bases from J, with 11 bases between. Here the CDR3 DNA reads TGTGCCAGCAGTTTTCAGGGGTTCAACGAGCAGTACTTC. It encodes CASSFQGFNEQYF.

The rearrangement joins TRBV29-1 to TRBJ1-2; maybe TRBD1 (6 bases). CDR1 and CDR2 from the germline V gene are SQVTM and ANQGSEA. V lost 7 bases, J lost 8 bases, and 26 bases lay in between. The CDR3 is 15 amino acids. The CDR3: CSARQSGQSAEGYTF. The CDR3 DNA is TGCAGCGCTCGACAGAGCGGACAGTCTGCGGAAGGCTACACCTTC.

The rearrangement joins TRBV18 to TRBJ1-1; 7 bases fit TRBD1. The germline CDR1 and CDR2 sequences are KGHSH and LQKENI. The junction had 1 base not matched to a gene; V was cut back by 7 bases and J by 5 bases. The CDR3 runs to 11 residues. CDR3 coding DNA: TGTGCCAGCTTACAGGGGACTGAAGCTTTCTTT. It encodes CASLQGTEAFF.

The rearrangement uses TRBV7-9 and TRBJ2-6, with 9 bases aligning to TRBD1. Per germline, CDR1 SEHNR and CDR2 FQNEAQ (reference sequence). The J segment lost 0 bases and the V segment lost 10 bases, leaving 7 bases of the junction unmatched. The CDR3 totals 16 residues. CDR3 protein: CAIGTGTLSGANVLTF. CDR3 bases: TGTGCCATCGGGACAGGGACCCTCTCTGGGGCCAACGTCCTGACTTTC. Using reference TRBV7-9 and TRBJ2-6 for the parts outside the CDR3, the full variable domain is DTGVSQNPRHKITKRGQNVTFRCDPISEHNRLYWYRQTLGQGPEFLTYFQNEAQLEKSRLLSDRFSAERPKGSFSTLEIQRTEQGDSAMYLCAIGTGTLSGANVLTFGAGSRLTVL.

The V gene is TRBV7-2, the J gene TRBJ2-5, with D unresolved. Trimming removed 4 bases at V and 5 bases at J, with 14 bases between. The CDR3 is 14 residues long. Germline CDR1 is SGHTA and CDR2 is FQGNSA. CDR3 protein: CASSSGSQIETQYF. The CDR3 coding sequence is TGTGCCAGCAGCTCCGGGTCACAAATCGAGACCCAGTACTTC.

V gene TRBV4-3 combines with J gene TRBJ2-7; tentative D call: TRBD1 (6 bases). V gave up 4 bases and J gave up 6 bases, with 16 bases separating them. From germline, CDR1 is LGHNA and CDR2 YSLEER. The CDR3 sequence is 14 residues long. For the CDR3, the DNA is TGCGCCAGCAGCCTACAACAGGGAGTGGCCGAGCAGTACTTC. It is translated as CASSLQQGVAEQYF.

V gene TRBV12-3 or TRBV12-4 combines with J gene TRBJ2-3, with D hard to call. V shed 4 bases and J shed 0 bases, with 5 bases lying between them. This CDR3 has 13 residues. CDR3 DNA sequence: TGTGCCAGCAGTTGGGCAAGCACAGATACGCAGTATTTT. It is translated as CASSWASTDTQYF.

In DNA form, the CDR3 reads TGTGCCAGCAGCGTAACGCTAGCGGGGATCTTCACAGATACGCAGTATTTT. Its protein product is CASSVTLAGIFTDTQYF. This rearrangement joins TRBV9 to TRBJ2-3, with 9 bases lining up with TRBD2. Trimming took 1 base from V and 2 from J; bases not matched to a gene: 8. The CDR3 runs to 17 residues. CDR1 and CDR2 from the germline V gene are SGDLS and YYNGEE.

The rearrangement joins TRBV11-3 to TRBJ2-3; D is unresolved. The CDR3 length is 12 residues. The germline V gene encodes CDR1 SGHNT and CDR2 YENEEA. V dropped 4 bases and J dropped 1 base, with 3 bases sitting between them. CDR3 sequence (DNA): TGTGCCAGCAGCTCCGGCACAGATACGCAGTATTTT. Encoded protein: CASSSGTDTQYF.

The chain's CDR3 is CASSLSLDTEAFF. CDR3 sequence (DNA): TGTGCCAGCAGCTTGAGTTTGGACACTGAAGCTTTCTTT. The rearrangement links TRBV7-2 to TRBJ1-1; D is uncertain. V was pared by 3 bases and J by 3 bases, with 8 bases between. Germline V lookup: CDR1 SGHTA, CDR2 FQGNSA. This CDR3 is 13 amino acids long.

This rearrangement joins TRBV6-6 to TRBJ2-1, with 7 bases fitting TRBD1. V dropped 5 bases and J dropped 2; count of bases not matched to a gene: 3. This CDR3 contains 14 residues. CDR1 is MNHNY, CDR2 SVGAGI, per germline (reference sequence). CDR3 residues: CASSTGVPYNEQFF. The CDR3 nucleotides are TGTGCCAGCAGTACAGGGGTCCCCTACAATGAGCAGTTCTTC.

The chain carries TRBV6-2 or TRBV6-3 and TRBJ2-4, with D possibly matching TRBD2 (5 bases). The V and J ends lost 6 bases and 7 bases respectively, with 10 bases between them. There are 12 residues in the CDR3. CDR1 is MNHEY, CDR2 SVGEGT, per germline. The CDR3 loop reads CASSRTGNIQYF. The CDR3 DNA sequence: TGTGCCAGCAGCAGGACGGGGAACATTCAGTACTTC.

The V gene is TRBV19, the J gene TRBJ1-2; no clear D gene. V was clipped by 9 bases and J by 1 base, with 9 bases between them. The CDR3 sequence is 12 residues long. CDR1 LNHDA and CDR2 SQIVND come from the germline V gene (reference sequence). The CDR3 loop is CASNQDNYGYTF. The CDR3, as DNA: TGTGCCAGCAACCAGGATAACTATGGCTACACCTTC.

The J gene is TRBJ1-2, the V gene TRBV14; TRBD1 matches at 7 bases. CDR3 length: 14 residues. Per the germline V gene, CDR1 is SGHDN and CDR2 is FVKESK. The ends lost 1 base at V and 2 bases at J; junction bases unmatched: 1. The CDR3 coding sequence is TGTGCCAGCAGCCAAGGGGACAGCAACTATGGCTACACCTTC. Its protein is CASSQGDSNYGYTF.

CDR3 nucleotide sequence: TGTGCCAGCAGCCAAGATTGGCAGAACTCTGGAAACACCATATATTTT. Its translation: CASSQDWQNSGNTIYF. The V gene is TRBV3-1 (or the pseudogene TRBV3-2), the J gene TRBJ1-3; no clear D. In germline, CDR1 is LGHDT, CDR2 YNNKEL (reference sequence). The CDR3 totals 16 residues. V lost 0 bases, J lost 0 bases, and 9 bases lay in between.

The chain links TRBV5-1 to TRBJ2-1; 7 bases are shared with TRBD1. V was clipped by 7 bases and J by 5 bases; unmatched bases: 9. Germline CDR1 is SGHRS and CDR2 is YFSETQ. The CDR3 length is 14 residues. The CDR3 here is CASCAGTDNNEQFF. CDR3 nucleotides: TGCGCCAGCTGCGCCGGGACAGACAACAATGAGCAGTTCTTC. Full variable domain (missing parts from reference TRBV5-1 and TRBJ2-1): KAGVTQTPRYLIKTRGQQVTLSCSPISGHRSVSWYQQTPGQGLQFLFEYFSETQRNKGNFPGRFSGRQFSNSRSEMNVSTLELGDSALYLCASCAGTDNNEQFFGPGTRLTVL.

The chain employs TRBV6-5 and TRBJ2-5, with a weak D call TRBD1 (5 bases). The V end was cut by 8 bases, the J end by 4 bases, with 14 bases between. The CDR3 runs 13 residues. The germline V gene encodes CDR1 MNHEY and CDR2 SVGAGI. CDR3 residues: CASGWSRVETQYF. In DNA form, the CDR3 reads TGTGCCAGCGGGTGGAGCAGGGTAGAGACCCAGTACTTC.

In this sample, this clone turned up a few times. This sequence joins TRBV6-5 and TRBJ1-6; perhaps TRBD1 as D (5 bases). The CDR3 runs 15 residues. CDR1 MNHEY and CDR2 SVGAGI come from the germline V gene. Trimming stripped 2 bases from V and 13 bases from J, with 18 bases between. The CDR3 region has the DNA TGTGCCAGCAGTTACGGCTCCGGCGGGGCTCGGCCCCTCCACTTT. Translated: CASSYGSGGARPLHF.

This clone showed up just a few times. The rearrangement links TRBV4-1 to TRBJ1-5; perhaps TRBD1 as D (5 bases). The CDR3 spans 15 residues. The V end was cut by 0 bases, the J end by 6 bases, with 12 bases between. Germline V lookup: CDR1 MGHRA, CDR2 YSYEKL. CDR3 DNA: TGCGCCAGCAGCCAAGATCAGGGCGTAAGTCAGCCCCAGCATTTT. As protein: CASSQDQGVSQPQHF.

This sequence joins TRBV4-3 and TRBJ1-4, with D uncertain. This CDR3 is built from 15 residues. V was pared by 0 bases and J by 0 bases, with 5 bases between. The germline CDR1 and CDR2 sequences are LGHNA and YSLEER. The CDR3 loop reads CASSQEYATNEKLFF. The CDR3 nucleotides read TGCGCCAGCAGCCAAGAGTATGCAACTAATGAAAAACTGTTTTTT.

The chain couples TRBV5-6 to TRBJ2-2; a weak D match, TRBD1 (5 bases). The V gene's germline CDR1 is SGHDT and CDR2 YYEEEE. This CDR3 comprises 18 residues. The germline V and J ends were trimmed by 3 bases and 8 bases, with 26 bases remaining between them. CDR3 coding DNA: TGTGCCAGCAGCTCAATAAAGGAACCGGGCCTGGACAATGGGGAGCTGTTTTTT. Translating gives CASSSIKEPGLDNGELFF.

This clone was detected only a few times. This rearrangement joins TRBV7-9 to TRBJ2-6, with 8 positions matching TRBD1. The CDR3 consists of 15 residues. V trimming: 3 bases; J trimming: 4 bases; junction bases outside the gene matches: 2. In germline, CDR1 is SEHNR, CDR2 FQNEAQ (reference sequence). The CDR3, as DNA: TGTGCCAGCAGCTTGACAGGGGCCGGGGCCAACGTCCTGACTTTC. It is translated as CASSLTGAGANVLTF.

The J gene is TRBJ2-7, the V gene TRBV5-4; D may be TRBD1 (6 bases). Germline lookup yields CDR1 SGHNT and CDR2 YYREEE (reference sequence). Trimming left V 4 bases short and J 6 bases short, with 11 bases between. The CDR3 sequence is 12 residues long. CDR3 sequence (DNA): TGTGCCAGCAGCCACACAGGGAGCGAGCAGTACTTC. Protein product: CASSHTGSEQYF.

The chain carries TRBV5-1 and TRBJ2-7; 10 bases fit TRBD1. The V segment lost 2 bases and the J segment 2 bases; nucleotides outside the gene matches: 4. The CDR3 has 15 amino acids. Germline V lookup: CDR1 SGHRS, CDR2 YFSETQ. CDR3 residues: CASSFGGTGAYEQYF. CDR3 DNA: TGCGCCAGCAGCTTCGGGGGGACAGGGGCCTACGAGCAGTACTTC.

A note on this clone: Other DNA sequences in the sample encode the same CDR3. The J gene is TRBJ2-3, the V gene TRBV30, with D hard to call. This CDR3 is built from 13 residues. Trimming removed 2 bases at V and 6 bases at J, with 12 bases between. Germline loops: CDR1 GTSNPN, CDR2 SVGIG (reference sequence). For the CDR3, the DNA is TGTGCCTGGAGTTTCGGGTCCACGGATACGCAGTATTTT. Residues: CAWSFGSTDTQYF. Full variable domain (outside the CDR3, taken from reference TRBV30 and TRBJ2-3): SQTIHQWPATLVQPVGSPLSLECTVEGTSNPNLYWYRQAAGRGLQLLFYSVGIGQISSEVPQNLSASRPQDRQFILSSKKLLLSDSGFYLCAWSFGSTDTQYFGPGTRLTVL.